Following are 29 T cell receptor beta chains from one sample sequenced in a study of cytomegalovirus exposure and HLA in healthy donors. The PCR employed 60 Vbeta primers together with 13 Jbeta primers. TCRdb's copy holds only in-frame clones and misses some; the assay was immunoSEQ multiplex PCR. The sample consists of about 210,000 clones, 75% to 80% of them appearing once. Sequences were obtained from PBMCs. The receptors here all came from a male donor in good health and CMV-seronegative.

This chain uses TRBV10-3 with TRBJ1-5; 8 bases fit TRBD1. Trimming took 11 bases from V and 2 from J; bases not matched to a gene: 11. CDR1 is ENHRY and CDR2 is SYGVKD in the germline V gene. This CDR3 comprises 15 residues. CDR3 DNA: TGTGCCTCCACCCAGGGGGCCGGGGGCAATCAGCCCCAGCATTTT. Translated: CASTQGAGGNQPQHF.

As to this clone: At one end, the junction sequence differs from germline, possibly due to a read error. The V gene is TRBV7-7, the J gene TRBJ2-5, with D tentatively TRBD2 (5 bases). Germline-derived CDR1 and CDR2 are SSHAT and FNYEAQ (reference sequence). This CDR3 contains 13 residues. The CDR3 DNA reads TGTGCCAGCGCCCCACGGCTAGCTGAGAACCAGTACTTC. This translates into CASAPRLAENQYF. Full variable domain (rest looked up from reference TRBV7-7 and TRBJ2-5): GAGVSQSPRYKVTKRGQDVTLRCDPISSHATLYWYQQALGQGPEFLTYFNYEAQPDKSGLPSDRFSAERPEGSISTLTIQRTEQRDSAMYRCASAPRLAENQYFGPGTRLLVL.

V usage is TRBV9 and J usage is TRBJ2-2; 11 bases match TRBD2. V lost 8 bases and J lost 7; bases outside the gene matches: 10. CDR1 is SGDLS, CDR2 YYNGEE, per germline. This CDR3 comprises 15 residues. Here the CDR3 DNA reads TGTGCCAGTAGGGCTAGCGGGAGGAGGGGCGGGGAGCTGTTTTTT. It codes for CASRASGRRGGELFF.

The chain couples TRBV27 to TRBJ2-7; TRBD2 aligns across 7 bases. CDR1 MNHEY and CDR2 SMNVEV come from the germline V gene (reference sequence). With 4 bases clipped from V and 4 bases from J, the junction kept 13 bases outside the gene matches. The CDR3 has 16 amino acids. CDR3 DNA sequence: TGTGCCAGCAGTTCATTGGGCGGGAGTTCCGTATACGAGCAGTACTTC. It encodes CASSSLGGSSVYEQYF.

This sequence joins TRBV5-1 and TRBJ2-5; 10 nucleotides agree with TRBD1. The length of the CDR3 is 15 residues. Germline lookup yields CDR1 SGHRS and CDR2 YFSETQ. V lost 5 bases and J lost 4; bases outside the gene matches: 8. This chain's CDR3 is CASRDGTGVSETQYF. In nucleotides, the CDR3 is TGCGCCAGCAGGGATGGGACAGGGGTTTCAGAGACCCAGTACTTC.

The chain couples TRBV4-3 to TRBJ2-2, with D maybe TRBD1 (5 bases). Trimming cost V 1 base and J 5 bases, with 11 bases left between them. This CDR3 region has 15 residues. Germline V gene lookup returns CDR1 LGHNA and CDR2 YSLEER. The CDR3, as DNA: TGCGCCAGCAGCCAAGGGGCAGGGATAACCGGGGAGCTGTTTTTT. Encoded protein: CASSQGAGITGELFF.

CDR3 in DNA: TGTGCCAGCAGCCCAGGGGGCGGACTGAACACTGAAGCTTTCTTT. Its protein product is CASSPGGGLNTEAFF. The chain employs TRBV5-4 and TRBJ1-1; 8 bases agree with TRBD1. V shed 4 bases, J shed 0 bases, and the junction held 5 bases outside the gene matches. Germline V gene lookup returns CDR1 SGHNT and CDR2 YYREEE (reference sequence). The CDR3 runs to 15 residues.

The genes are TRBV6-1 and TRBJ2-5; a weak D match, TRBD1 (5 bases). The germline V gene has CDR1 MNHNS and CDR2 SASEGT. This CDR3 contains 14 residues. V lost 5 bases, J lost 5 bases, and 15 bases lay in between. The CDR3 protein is CASSLDTFGETQYF. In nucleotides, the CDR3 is TGTGCCAGCAGTCTGGACACCTTCGGGGAGACCCAGTACTTC.

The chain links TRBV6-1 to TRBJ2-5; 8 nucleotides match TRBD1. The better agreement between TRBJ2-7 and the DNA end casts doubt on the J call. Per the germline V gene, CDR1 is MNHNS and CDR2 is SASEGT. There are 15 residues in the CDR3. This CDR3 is CASSEADRGYYEQYF. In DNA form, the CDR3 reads TGTGCCAGCAGTGAAGCAGACAGGGGTTACTACGAGCAGTACTTC.

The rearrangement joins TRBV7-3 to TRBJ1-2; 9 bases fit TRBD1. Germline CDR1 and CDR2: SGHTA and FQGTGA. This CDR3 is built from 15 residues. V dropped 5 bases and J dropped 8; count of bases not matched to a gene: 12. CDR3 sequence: CASSPTGQGAGGYTF. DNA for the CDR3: TGTGCCAGCAGCCCTACGGGACAGGGTGCGGGAGGCTACACCTTC.

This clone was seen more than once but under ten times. CDR3 loop: CASSYGTGVTNEKLFF. The CDR3 nucleotides are TGTGCCAGCAGTTACGGGACAGGGGTGACTAATGAAAAACTGTTTTTT. The chain recombines TRBV6-5 with TRBJ1-4; 10 nucleotides match TRBD1. Per germline, CDR1 MNHEY and CDR2 SVGAGI. The V segment lost 2 bases and the J segment 2 bases; nucleotides outside the gene matches: 2. The CDR3 is 16 residues long.

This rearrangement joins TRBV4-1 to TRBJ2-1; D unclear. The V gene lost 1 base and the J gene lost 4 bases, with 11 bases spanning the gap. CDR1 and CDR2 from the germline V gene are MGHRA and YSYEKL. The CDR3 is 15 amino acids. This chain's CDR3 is CASSQVLYSYNEQFF. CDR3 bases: TGCGCCAGCAGCCAAGTTCTTTACTCATACAATGAGCAGTTCTTC.

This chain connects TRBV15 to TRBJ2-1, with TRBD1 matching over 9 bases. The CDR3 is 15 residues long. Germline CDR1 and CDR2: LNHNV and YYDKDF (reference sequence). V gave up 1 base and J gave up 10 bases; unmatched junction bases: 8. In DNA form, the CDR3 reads TGTGCCACCAGCAGAGCGTCAATGGACAGGGGAGAGCAGTTCTTC. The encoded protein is CATSRASMDRGEQFF.

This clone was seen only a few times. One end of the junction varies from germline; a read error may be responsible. The DNA for the CDR3 is TGTGCTAGCAGCTTACCCGGGAACGGGGAGCTGTTTTTT. Protein product: CASSLPGNGELFF. The genes are TRBV7-7 and TRBJ2-2; possible D gene TRBD2, 5 bases. The CDR3 consists of 13 residues. Germline CDR1 and CDR2: SSHAT and FNYEAQ (reference sequence).

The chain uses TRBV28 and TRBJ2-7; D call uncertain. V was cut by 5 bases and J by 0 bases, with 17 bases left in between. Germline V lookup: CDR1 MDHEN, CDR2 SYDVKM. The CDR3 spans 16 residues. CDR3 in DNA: TGTGCCAGCAGTGCCTATAGTACGTTTCACTCCTACGAGCAGTACTTC. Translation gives CASSAYSTFHSYEQYF.

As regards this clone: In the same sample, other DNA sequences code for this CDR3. The DNA for the CDR3 is TGTGCCAGCAGCTTAGCGGGGGGACCGAACACCGGGGAGCTGTTTTTT. Protein sequence: CASSLAGGPNTGELFF. The chain joins TRBV7-2 to TRBJ2-2, with D perhaps matching TRBD2 (6 bases). Between the trimmed V and J ends, which lost 0 bases and 0 bases, there was a span of 8 bases. The CDR3 totals 16 residues. The V gene's germline CDR1 is SGHTA and CDR2 FQGNSA.

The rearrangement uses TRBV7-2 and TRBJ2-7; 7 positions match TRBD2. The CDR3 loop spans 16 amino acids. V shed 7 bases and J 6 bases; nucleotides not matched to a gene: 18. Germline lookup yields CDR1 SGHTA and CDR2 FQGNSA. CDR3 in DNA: TGTGCCAGCAACAAAGGGGTCCCACCTCCGGGAGGCGAGCAGTACTTC. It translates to CASNKGVPPPGGEQYF.

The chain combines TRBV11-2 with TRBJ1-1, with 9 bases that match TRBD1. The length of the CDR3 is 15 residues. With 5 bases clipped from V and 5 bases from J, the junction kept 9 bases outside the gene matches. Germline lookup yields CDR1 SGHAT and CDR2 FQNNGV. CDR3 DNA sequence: TGTGCCAGCAGCCGGGACAGGGTTGGTTTTACTGAAGCTTTCTTT. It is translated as CASSRDRVGFTEAFF.

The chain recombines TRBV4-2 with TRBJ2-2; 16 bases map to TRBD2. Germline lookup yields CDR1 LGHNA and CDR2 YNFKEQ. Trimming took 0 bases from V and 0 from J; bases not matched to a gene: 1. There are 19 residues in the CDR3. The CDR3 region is CASSQDGTSGRANTGELFF. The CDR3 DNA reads TGTGCCAGCAGCCAAGACGGGACTAGCGGGAGGGCGAACACCGGGGAGCTGTTTTTT.

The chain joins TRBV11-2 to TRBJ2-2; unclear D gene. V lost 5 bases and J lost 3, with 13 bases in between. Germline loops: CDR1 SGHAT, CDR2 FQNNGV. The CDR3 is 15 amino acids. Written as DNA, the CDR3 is TGTGCCAGCAGCGTATTTTTGGAGTACACCGGGGAGCTGTTTTTT. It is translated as CASSVFLEYTGELFF. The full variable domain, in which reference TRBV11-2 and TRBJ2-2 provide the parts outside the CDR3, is EAGVAQSPRYKIIEKRQSVAFWCNPISGHATLYWYQQILGQGPKLLIQFQNNGVVDDSQLPKDRFSAERLKGVDSTLKIQPAKLEDSAVYLCASSVFLEYTGELFFGEGSRLTVL.

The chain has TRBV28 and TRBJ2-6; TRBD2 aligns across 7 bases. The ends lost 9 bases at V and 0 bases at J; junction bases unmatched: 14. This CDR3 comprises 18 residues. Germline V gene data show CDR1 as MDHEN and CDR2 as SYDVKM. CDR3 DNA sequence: TGTGCCAGGGGGGGGATGGACTCGACCTCCTCTGGGGCCAACGTCCTGACTTTC. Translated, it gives CARGGMDSTSSGANVLTF. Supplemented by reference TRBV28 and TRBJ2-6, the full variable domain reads DVKVTQSSRYLVKRTGEKVFLECVQDMDHENMFWYRQDPGLGLRLIYFSYDVKMKEKGDIPEGYSVSREKKERFSLILESASTNQTSMYLCARGGMDSTSSGANVLTFGAGSRLTVL.

CDR3 in amino acids: CASSLDSNEKLFF. The CDR3 DNA sequence: TGTGCCAGCAGCTTGGACAGTAATGAAAAACTGTTTTTT. This chain connects TRBV5-4 to TRBJ1-4; D remains unclear. The CDR3 is made up of 13 amino acids. V was pared by 0 bases and J by 4 bases, with 4 bases between. CDR1 and CDR2 from the germline V gene are SGHNT and YYREEE (reference sequence).

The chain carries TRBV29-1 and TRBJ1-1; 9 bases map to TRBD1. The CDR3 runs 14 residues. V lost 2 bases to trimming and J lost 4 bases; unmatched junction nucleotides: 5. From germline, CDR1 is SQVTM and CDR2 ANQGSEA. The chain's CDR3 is CSVENRDRVTEAFF. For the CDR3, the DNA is TGCAGCGTTGAAAACCGGGACAGGGTCACTGAAGCTTTCTTT.

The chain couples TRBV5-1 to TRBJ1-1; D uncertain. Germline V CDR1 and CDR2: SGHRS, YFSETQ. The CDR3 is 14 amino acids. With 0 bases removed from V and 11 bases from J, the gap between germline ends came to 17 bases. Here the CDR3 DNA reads TGCGCCAGCAGCTTGGACGTCGGGGAATGGAGTGCTTTCTTT. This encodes CASSLDVGEWSAFF.

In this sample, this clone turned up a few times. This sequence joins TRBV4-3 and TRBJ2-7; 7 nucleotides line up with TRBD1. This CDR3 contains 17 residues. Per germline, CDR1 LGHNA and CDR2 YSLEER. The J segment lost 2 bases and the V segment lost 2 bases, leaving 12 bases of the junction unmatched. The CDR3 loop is CASSQNNRGQGTYEQYF. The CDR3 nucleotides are TGCGCCAGCAGCCAAAATAACAGGGGCCAAGGAACCTACGAGCAGTACTTC.

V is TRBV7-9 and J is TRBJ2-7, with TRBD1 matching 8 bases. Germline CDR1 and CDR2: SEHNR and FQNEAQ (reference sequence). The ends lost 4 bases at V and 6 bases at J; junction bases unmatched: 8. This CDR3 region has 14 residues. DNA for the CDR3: TGTGCCAGCAGCTCACAGGGGGTACTTGGCGAGCAGTACTTC. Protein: CASSSQGVLGEQYF.

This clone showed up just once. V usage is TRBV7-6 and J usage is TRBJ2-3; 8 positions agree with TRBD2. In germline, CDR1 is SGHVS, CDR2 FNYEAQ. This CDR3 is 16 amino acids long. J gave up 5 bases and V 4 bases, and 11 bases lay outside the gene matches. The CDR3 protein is CASSSEAAGAVDTQYF. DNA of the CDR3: TGTGCCAGCAGCTCAGAAGCAGCGGGAGCCGTAGATACGCAGTATTTT.

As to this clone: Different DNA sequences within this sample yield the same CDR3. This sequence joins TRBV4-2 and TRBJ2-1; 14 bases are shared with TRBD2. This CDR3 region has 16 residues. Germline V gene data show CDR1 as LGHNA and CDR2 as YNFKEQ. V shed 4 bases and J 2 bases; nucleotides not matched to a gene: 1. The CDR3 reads CASSPGLAGAYNEQFF. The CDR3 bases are TGTGCCAGCAGCCCGGGACTAGCGGGAGCCTACAATGAGCAGTTCTTC.

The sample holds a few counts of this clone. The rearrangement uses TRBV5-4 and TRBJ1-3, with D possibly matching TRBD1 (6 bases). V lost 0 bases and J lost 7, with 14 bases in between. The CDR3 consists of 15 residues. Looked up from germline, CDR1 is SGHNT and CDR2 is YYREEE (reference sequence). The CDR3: CASSLGTAWGNTIYF. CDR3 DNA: TGTGCCAGCAGCTTGGGGACAGCTTGGGGGAACACCATATATTTT.